The entry below describes one T cell receptor (beta chain). This sample stems from a study of blood T cell repertoires in COVID-19. Study-level information: Some COVID-19 samples were acute and others convalescent; all came from the United States, Italy and Spain.

Clones were read by immunoSEQ multiplex PCR, and TCRdb kept only the in-frame ones, dropping some. The data show 200,000 to 250,000 clones, about 90% seen once. This TCR derives from a man aged 25-45 years who had been exposed to COVID-19. Source material: PBMCs or T cells enriched from blood (not recorded which).

This chain's CDR3 is CASSPVGGGANYGYTF. The CDR3 nucleotides are TGTGCCAGCAGTCCAGTGGGTGGCGGAGCTAACTATGGCTACACCTTC. This rearrangement joins TRBV28 to TRBJ1-2; no clear D gene. The CDR3 length is 16 residues. Per germline, CDR1 MDHEN and CDR2 SYDVKM. The V and J ends lost 5 bases and 0 bases respectively, with 16 bases between them.